A few counts support the clone carrying this T cell receptor beta chain. Its target is not known. Researchers ran the assay at a deep level. For sorted subsets, about 190 ng DNA per replicate equaled 30,000 or so T cell genomes. Data came from immunoSEQ multiplex PCR; TCRdb stores just in-frame clones and leaves some out. The sample contains under 650,000 clones, 90% to 96% of which appear only once. This sample stems from a study of shared clonotypes between healthy human individuals. Study background: CD8 memory received one plate per donor, CD8 naive two, CD4 memory three and CD4 naive three. The study's findings and limits: Estimated richness was generally greater in naive than memory subsets.

This CDR3 spans 13 amino acids. After removal of 11 bases from V and 3 bases from J, the junction contained 6 bases not matched to a gene. Germline V gene sequence: CDR1 MDHEN, CDR2 SYDVKM. The V and J genes are TRBV28 and TRBJ2-7, with 11 bases fitting TRBD2. This receptor was obtained from a woman in her twenties or thirties in good health. Sequenced input: naive CD4+ T cells sorted from blood. Subset in this sample: CD45RA+ positively selected. CDR3 nucleotides: TGTGCCGCCACCCTAGCGGGAGGCTACGAGCAGTACTTC. It codes for CAATLAGGYEQYF.